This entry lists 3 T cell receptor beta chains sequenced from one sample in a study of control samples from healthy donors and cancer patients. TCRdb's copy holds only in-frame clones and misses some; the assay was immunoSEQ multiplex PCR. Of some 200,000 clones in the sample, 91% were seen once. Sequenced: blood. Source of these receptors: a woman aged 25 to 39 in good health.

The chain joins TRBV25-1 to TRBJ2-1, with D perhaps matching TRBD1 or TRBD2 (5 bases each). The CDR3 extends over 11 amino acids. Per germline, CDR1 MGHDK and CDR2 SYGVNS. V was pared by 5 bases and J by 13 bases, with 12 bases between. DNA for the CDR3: TGTGCCAGCAGTTCCCGGGACGGCCAGTTCTTC. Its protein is CASSSRDGQFF.

The CDR3 region is CASSLSFEAFF. CDR3 nucleotides: TGTGCCAGCAGCTTAAGCTTTGAAGCTTTCTTT. V gene TRBV7-9 combines with J gene TRBJ1-1; the D is unclear. Germline V CDR1 and CDR2: SEHNR, FQNEAQ (reference sequence). The V gene lost 2 bases and the J gene lost 7 bases, with 5 bases spanning the gap. The length of the CDR3 is 11 residues.

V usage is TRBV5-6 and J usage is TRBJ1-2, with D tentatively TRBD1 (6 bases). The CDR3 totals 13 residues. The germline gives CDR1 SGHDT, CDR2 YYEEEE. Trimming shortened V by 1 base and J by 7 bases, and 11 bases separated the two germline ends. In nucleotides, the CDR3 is TGTGCCAGCAGCTTGTCGGGGGGCAGTGGCTACACCTTC. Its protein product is CASSLSGGSGYTF.